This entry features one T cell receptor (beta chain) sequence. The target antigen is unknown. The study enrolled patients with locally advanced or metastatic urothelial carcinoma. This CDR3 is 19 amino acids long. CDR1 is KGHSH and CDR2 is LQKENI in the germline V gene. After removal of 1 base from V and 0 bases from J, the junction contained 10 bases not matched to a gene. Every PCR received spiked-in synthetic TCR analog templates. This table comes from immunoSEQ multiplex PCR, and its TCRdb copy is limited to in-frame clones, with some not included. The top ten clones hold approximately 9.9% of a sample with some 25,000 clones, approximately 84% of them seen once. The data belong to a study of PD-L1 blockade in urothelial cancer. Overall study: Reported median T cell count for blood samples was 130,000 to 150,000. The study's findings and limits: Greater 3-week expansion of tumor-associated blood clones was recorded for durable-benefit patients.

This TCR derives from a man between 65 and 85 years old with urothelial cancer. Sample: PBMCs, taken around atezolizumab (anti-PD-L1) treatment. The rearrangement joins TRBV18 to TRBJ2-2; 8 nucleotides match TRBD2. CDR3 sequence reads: CASSPRNLAGLTNTGELFF. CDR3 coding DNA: TGTGCCAGCTCACCACGAAATCTAGCGGGTTTAACGAACACCGGGGAGCTGTTTTTT.